What follows are 14 T cell receptor beta chains derived from one specimen sequenced in a study of blood T cell repertoires in COVID-19. Sequencing was performed with immunoSEQ multiplex PCR; in TCRdb, only in-frame clones are kept and a portion is missing. The table shows 500,000 or so clones, with approximately 90% occurring only once. Sequencing input: PBMCs or T cells enriched from blood (not recorded which). These receptors were collected from a young woman who had recovered from COVID-19.

The chain combines TRBV5-1 with TRBJ2-7; D unclear. Germline V CDR1 and CDR2: SGHRS, YFSETQ. Trimming took off 2 bases at V and 1 base at J, with 10 bases between the two ends. The CDR3 covers 14 residues. CDR3 protein: CASSFPGTSYEQYF. In DNA form, the CDR3 reads TGCGCCAGCAGCTTCCCGGGTACTTCCTACGAGCAGTACTTC.

V is TRBV7-8 and J is TRBJ1-2; D may be TRBD1 (6 bases). Trimming cost V 5 bases and J 5 bases, with 21 bases left between them. The CDR3 has 16 residues. Germline CDR1 and CDR2: SGHVS and FQNEAQ. CDR3 sequence: CASSRQRQALVYGYTF. The CDR3 DNA reads as TGTGCCAGCAGCAGACAGAGACAGGCACTAGTTTATGGCTACACCTTC.

The chain has TRBV28 and TRBJ1-2; D might be TRBD1 (5 bases). The V end was cut by 4 bases, the J end by 6 bases, with 12 bases between. Germline V lookup: CDR1 MDHEN, CDR2 SYDVKM. The CDR3 runs to 13 residues. This chain's CDR3 is CASSYGREDGYTF. CDR3 DNA: TGTGCCAGCAGTTATGGCAGGGAGGATGGCTACACCTTC.

The rearrangement uses TRBV18 and TRBJ2-3, with D maybe TRBD1 (5 bases). The germline gives CDR1 KGHSH, CDR2 LQKENI. Between the trimmed V and J ends, which lost 8 bases and 3 bases, there was a span of 18 bases. This CDR3 spans 15 amino acids. The CDR3 DNA follows: TGTGCCAGCCCGATAGGGGCAGGTGAAACAGATACGCAGTATTTT. Its protein is CASPIGAGETDTQYF.

The chain employs TRBV4-1 and TRBJ1-5; D might be TRBD1 (5 bases). Trimming left V 5 bases short and J 7 bases short, with 18 bases between. Germline V gives CDR1 MGHRA, CDR2 YSYEKL. The CDR3 is 15 residues long. The CDR3 region is CASSYLWDAGQPQHF. The CDR3 nucleotides read TGCGCCAGCAGCTACTTATGGGACGCGGGACAGCCCCAGCATTTT.

V is TRBV18 and J is TRBJ2-7; 8 bases agree with TRBD1. Trimming removed 5 bases from V and 2 bases from J; junction bases left unmatched: 8. CDR1 is KGHSH and CDR2 is LQKENI in the germline V gene. This CDR3 region has 15 residues. The CDR3 loop reads CASSDGQGVTYEQYF. CDR3 DNA: TGTGCCAGCTCAGATGGACAGGGCGTCACCTACGAGCAGTACTTC.

The chain has TRBV19 and TRBJ1-2; no definite D call. The CDR3 extends over 12 amino acids. Germline loops: CDR1 LNHDA, CDR2 SQIVND (reference sequence). Deletions cut 6 bases from V and 8 bases from J, with 13 bases between. CDR3 coding DNA: TGTGCCAGTAGATTGGGAGGGTACGGCTACACCTTC. Protein sequence: CASRLGGYGYTF.

This chain connects TRBV28 to TRBJ1-5, with a possible D match to TRBD1 (5 bases). The CDR3 is 15 amino acids. From germline, CDR1 is MDHEN and CDR2 SYDVKM. Trimming left V 8 bases short and J 0 bases short, with 14 bases between. The CDR3 loop reads CASFVGGYSNQPQHF. CDR3 DNA: TGTGCCAGCTTCGTCGGGGGATATAGCAATCAGCCCCAGCATTTT. The full variable domain, in which reference TRBV28 and TRBJ1-5 provide the parts outside the CDR3, is DVKVTQSSRYLVKRTGEKVFLECVQDMDHENMFWYRQDPGLGLRLIYFSYDVKMKEKGDIPEGYSVSREKKERFSLILESASTNQTSMYLCASFVGGYSNQPQHFGDGTRLSIL.

V and J are TRBV5-6 and TRBJ1-1, with 8 bases fitting TRBD1. CDR3 size: 16 residues. Germline trimming cut 4 bases from V and 2 bases from J; bases unmatched to any gene: 10. CDR1 and CDR2 from the germline V gene are SGHDT and YYEEEE. The CDR3 sequence: CASSHYRGVVNTEAFF. The CDR3, as DNA: TGTGCCAGCAGCCATTACAGGGGGGTCGTAAACACTGAAGCTTTCTTT.

The sample holds one count of this clone. Here the CDR3 reads CSASSPPGGGAWETQYF. CDR3 nucleotides: TGCAGTGCTAGTTCCCCTCCAGGGGGCGGGGCTTGGGAGACCCAGTACTTC. The chain couples TRBV20-1 to TRBJ2-5; 8 bases agree with TRBD1. This CDR3 region has 17 residues. J was trimmed by 5 bases and V by 3 bases; bases with no gene match: 17. Germline V lookup: CDR1 DFQATT, CDR2 SNEGSKA (reference sequence).

The chain uses TRBV5-1 and TRBJ2-3, with D perhaps matching TRBD2 (6 bases). Germline values: CDR1 SGHRS, CDR2 YFSETQ. V gave up 0 bases and J gave up 3 bases, with 8 bases separating them. This CDR3 spans 14 amino acids. DNA for the CDR3: TGCGCCAGCAGCTTGGACCTAGCGACAGATACGCAGTATTTT. It is translated as CASSLDLATDTQYF.

This chain uses TRBV2 with TRBJ2-5; tentative D call: TRBD2 (5 bases). This CDR3 is built from 14 residues. Trimming left V 4 bases short and J 7 bases short, with 16 bases between. CDR1 and CDR2 (germline): SNHLY, FYNNEI. As DNA, the CDR3 is TGTGCCAGCAGTGTAGGAAGGGTAGAGGGGACCCAGTACTTC. This codes for CASSVGRVEGTQYF.

The chain employs TRBV29-1 and TRBJ1-1; D perhaps matches TRBD1 (6 bases). There are 15 residues in the CDR3. V lost 4 bases to trimming and J lost 4 bases, with 19 bases between them. The germline V gene encodes CDR1 SQVTM and CDR2 ANQGSEA. This chain's CDR3 is CSVVFRGQTGTEAFF. The CDR3 DNA follows: TGCAGCGTTGTGTTCCGTGGACAGACGGGCACTGAAGCTTTCTTT.

J is TRBJ1-4 and V is TRBV25-1; 7 positions match TRBD1. This CDR3 has 15 amino acids. Germline-derived CDR1 and CDR2 are MGHDK and SYGVNS. With V trimmed by 5 bases and J by 8 bases, 11 bases remained unmatched. The CDR3 reads CASSQSTGVEEKLFF. CDR3 sequence (DNA): TGTGCCAGCAGTCAGTCAACAGGGGTGGAAGAAAAACTGTTTTTT.